Below are 14 T cell receptor beta chains sequenced from a single sample in a study of neurological immune-mediated disorders. TCRdb processed the 5' RACE reads anew with MiXCR; each CDR3 protein has one entry. The sample holds tens of thousands of distinct CDR3 sequences, approximately 3.5% seen once. Material for sequencing was PBMCs. These receptors were taken from a woman between 45 and 65 years old with multiple sclerosis.

With respect to this clonotype: Here the CDR3 omits its conserved ending phenylalanine or tryptophan, so a read error is the likely source. Because the CDR3's place on the DNA is in doubt, the DNA is left out and the CDR3 is given as listed by TCRdb. This chain uses TRBV6-5 with TRBJ1-5; the D call TRBD1 from the table was never checked on the DNA. Germline CDR1 MNHEY, CDR2 SVGAGI. The CDR3 comprises 16 residues, both ends counted. This CDR3 is CASRRQGALSNKTQNI.

The genes are TRBV2 and TRBJ2-1, with 9 positions matching TRBD1. From germline, CDR1 is SNHLY and CDR2 FYNNEI. The CDR3 is made up of 13 amino acids. Germline trimming cut 9 bases from V and 4 bases from J; bases unmatched to any gene: 4. The CDR3: CARMDRGYNEQFF. The CDR3 nucleotides read TGTGCCAGAATGGACAGGGGTTACAATGAGCAGTTCTTC.

This clonotype was seen many times. This chain connects TRBV28 to TRBJ2-7; possible D gene TRBD2, 6 bases. Germline CDR1 reads MDHEN; CDR2 reads SYDVKM. The CDR3 loop spans 13 amino acids. The V end lost 2 bases, the J end lost 2 bases, and 7 bases lay between the germline ends. DNA for the CDR3: TGTGCCAGCAGTTTAGGGGAGGCCTACGAGCAGTACTTC. Protein product: CASSLGEAYEQYF.

In its sample, this clonotype was seen many times. This chain links TRBV5-1 with TRBJ2-5; D may be TRBD2 (6 bases). The V and J ends lost 4 bases and 2 bases respectively, with 12 bases between them. This CDR3 spans 14 amino acids. CDR1 is SGHRS and CDR2 is YFSETQ in the germline V gene. The DNA for the CDR3 is TGCGCCAGCAGCAAGTCCGGGGGTCAAGAGACCCAGTACTTC. This codes for CASSKSGGQETQYF. Based on the CDR3 plus reference TRBV5-1 and TRBJ2-5, the full variable domain is KAGVTQTPRYLIKTRGQQVTLSCSPISGHRSVSWYQQTPGQGLQFLFEYFSETQRNKGNFPGRFSGRQFSNSRSEMNVSTLELGDSALYLCASSKSGGQETQYFGPGTRLLVL.

This clonotype was counted only a few times. The junction departs from germline at one end; a sequencing error may be responsible. The chain carries TRBV7-6 and TRBJ1-5, with 7 bases identical to TRBD1. The CDR3 is 15 residues long. Germline V gene lookup returns CDR1 SGHVS and CDR2 FNYEAQ. CDR3 DNA: TGTGCCAGCAGCCTTACAGGGGCCCGCAATAAGACCCAGAATTTT. Encoded protein: CASSLTGARNKTQNF.

The table lists this clonotype with many counts. V gene TRBV12-3 or TRBV12-4 combines with J gene TRBJ1-2; D not resolved. This CDR3 spans 13 amino acids. V gave up 5 bases and J gave up 8 bases, with 15 bases separating them. The CDR3 loop reads CASSLDPMGGYTF. The CDR3 nucleotides are TGTGCCAGCAGTCTGGACCCCATGGGAGGCTACACCTTC.

This clonotype was seen at least ten times. V usage is TRBV5-1 and J usage is TRBJ2-1; 12 positions match TRBD2. The germline CDR1 and CDR2 sequences are SGHRS and YFSETQ. The CDR3 contains 15 residues. With V trimmed by 0 bases and J by 9 bases, 4 bases remained unmatched. The CDR3 loop is CASSLELAGGPEQFF. Written as DNA, the CDR3 is TGCGCCAGCAGCTTGGAACTAGCGGGGGGACCTGAGCAGTTCTTC.

This clonotype was recorded many times. This chain uses TRBV7-2 with TRBJ2-3; D uncertain. V lost 0 bases and J 3 bases, leaving 7 bases between the germline ends. The CDR3 runs 14 residues. Germline V gene sequence: CDR1 SGHTA, CDR2 FQGNSA. The CDR3 coding sequence is TGTGCCAGCAGCTTAGCGACCGGGACAGATACGCAGTATTTT. This gives the protein CASSLATGTDTQYF.

This clonotype occurred many times. The rearrangement joins TRBV5-6 to TRBJ1-1, with 8 bases fitting TRBD1. The CDR3 loop spans 16 amino acids. The V segment lost 7 bases and the J segment 5 bases; nucleotides outside the gene matches: 16. The germline gives CDR1 SGHDT, CDR2 YYEEEE. CDR3 amino acids: CASSRGAGGRRTEAFF. CDR3 DNA sequence: TGTGCCAGCTCCCGTGGGGCAGGGGGCCGTAGGACTGAAGCTTTCTTT.

This clonotype was recorded many times. This chain uses TRBV5-1 with TRBJ2-5; no clear D gene. Germline-derived CDR1 and CDR2 are SGHRS and YFSETQ. The CDR3 spans 15 residues. With 3 bases removed from V and 2 bases from J, the gap between germline ends came to 14 bases. The CDR3 sequence is CASSSEALGQETQYF. Here the CDR3 DNA reads TGCGCCAGCAGCTCCGAGGCTCTGGGACAAGAGACCCAGTACTTC.

This clonotype showed up many times. The CDR3 DNA reads as TGTGCCAGCAGCGTAGGCGACATGAACACTGAAGCTTTCTTT. Encoded protein: CASSVGDMNTEAFF. V usage is TRBV9 and J usage is TRBJ1-1; D unclear. V lost 0 bases and J 0 bases, leaving 6 bases between the germline ends. CDR3 length equals 14 residues. Per the germline V gene, CDR1 is SGDLS and CDR2 is YYNGEE. Using reference TRBV9 and TRBJ1-1 for the parts outside the CDR3, the full variable domain is DSGVTQTPKHLITATGQRVTLRCSPRSGDLSVYWYQQSLDQGLQFLIQYYNGEERAKGNILERFSAQQFPDLHSELNLSSLELGDSALYFCASSVGDMNTEAFFGQGTRLTVV.

This chain connects TRBV4-2 to TRBJ1-3; D gene ambiguous. CDR1 is LGHNA, CDR2 YNFKEQ, per germline. CDR3 length equals 16 residues. Trimming removed 0 bases from V and 1 base from J, with 10 bases in between. CDR3 DNA: TGTGCCAGCAGCCAAGAGTTTAGGGATTCTGGAAACACCATATATTTT. Translating gives CASSQEFRDSGNTIYF.

This clonotype was detected many times. The CDR3 coding sequence is TGCGCCAGCAGCTTTCCGGGGGGCGACACTGAAGCTTTCTTT. Translating gives CASSFPGGDTEAFF. This chain uses TRBV5-1 with TRBJ1-1; TRBD1 might be the D (6 bases). This CDR3 comprises 14 residues. V dropped 2 bases and J dropped 3 bases, with 11 bases sitting between them. Germline V lookup: CDR1 SGHRS, CDR2 YFSETQ.

This clonotype was counted ten times or more. The rearrangement links TRBV12-3 or TRBV12-4 to TRBJ2-7; D call uncertain. The V and J ends lost 4 bases and 5 bases respectively, with 9 bases between them. CDR3 size: 12 residues. The CDR3 DNA sequence: TGTGCCAGCAGTTATCGGGTGAACGAGCAGTACTTC. This encodes CASSYRVNEQYF.